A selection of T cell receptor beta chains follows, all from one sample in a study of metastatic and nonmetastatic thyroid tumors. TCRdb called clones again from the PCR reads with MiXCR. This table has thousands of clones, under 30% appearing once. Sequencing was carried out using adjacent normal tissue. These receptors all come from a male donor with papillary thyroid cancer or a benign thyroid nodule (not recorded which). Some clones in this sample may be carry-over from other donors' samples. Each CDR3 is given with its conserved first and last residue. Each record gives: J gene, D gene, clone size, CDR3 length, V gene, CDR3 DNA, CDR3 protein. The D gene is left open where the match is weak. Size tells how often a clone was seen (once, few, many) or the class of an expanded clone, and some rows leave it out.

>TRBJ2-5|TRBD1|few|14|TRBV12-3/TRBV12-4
TGTGCCAGCAGCACACAGGGGGCACAAGAGACCCAGTACTTC
CASSTQGAQETQYF
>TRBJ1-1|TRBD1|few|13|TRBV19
TGTGCCAGTAGTATAACAGGGACAGGGGAAGCTTTCTTT
CASSITGTGEAFF
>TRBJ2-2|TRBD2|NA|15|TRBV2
TGTGCCAGCAGTTCTACAAGCGGGAGTGTCGGGGAGCTGTTTTTT
CASSSTSGSVGELFF
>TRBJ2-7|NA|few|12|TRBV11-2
TGTGCCAGCAAGCCAACGGGGGTTAGGCAGTACTTC
CASKPTGVRQYF
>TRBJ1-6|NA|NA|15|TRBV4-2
TGTGCCAGCAGCCAAGATTTAGGGGTTAATTCACCCCTCCACTTT
CASSQDLGVNSPLHF
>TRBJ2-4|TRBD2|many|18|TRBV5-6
TGTGCCAGCAAAACGACGGTATTAGCGGGGGTATCCAAAAACATTCAGTACTTC
CASKTTVLAGVSKNIQYF
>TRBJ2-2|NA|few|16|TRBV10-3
TGTGCCATCAGCCCTCTCAGCTTATCGAACACCGGGGAGCTGTTTTTT
CAISPLSLSNTGELFF
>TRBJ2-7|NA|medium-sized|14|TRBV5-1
TGCGCCAGCAGCTTGCAAACAGGTACCTACGAGCAGTACTTC
CASSLQTGTYEQYF
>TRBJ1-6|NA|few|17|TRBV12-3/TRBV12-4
TGTGCCAGCAGTTTAGCGCGTGTAATCAGGGGAGATTCACCCCTCCACTTT
CASSLARVIRGDSPLHF
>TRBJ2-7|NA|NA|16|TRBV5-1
TGCGCCAGCAGCTTGGTGCACCTGGACGGTCGCTACGAGCAGTACTTC
CASSLVHLDGRYEQYF
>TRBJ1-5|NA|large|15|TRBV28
TGTGCCAGCAGTTTAGGAGGACTGTCTGGTCAGCCCCAGCATTTT
CASSLGGLSGQPQHF
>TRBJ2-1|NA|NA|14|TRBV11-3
TGTGCCAGCAGCTTAGTGCGGGCCTGGGATGAGCAGTTCTTC
CASSLVRAWDEQFF
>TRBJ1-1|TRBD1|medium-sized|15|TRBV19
TGTGCCAGTAGTATCCAGATGGGGGGACAGACAGAAGCTTTCTTT
CASSIQMGGQTEAFF
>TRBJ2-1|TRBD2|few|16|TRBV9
TGTGCCAGCAGCTCTCGGACTAGCGAGATTCGCAATGAGCAGTTCTTC
CASSSRTSEIRNEQFF
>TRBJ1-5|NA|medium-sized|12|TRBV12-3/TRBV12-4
TGTGCCAGCAGTTTTGGTTTGGAGGCCCAGCATTTT
CASSFGLEAQHF
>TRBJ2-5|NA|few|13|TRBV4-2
TGTGCCAGCAGCCAAGCGGGTACAGAGACCCAGTACTTC
CASSQAGTETQYF
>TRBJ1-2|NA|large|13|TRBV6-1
TGTGCCAGCACGTTAAGGGAGGGCAGGGGCTGGACCTTC
CASTLREGRGWTF
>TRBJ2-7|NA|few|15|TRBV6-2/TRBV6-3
TGTGCCAGCAGTTTTTTACTCGGTGCGGTCTACGAGCGGTACTTC
CASSFLLGAVYERYF
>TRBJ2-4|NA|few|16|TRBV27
TGTGCCAGCAGTTTAATCGCGGGGGAGGGGGGAAACATTCAGTACTTC
CASSLIAGEGGNIQYF
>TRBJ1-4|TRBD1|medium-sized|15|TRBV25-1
TGTGCCAGCAGTGTCCACAGGGGGCCAAATGAAAAACTGTTTTTT
CASSVHRGPNEKLFF
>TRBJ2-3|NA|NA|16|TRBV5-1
TGCGCCAGCAGCTTGCTCAGGGTGGAAGTCGCAGATACGCAGTATTTT
CASSLLRVEVADTQYF
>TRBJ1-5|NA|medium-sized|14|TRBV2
TGTGCCAGCAGTGACCAGGGTGGGAATCAGCCCCAGCATTTT
CASSDQGGNQPQHF
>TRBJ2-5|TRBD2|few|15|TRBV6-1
TGTGCCAGCATATGGACTAGCGCCTCTTCGGAGACCCAGTACTTC
CASIWTSASSETQYF
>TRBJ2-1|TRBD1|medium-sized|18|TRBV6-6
TGTGCCAGCAGTTTTAGTGGTTCTGGGACAGGGTTGAGATATGAGCAGTTCTTC
CASSFSGSGTGLRYEQFF
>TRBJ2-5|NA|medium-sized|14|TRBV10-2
TGCGCCAGCAGTGTGGGGGGCCGTCAAGAGACCCAGTACTTC
CASSVGGRQETQYF
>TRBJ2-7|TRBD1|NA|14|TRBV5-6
TGTGCCAGCAGCTTAACAGGGGAATCTCGGGAGCAGTACTTC
CASSLTGESREQYF
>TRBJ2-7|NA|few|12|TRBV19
TGTGCCAGTAGTGCGACAGGGAGGGAGCAGTACTTC
CASSATGREQYF
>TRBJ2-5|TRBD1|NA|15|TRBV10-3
TGTGCCATCAGTGAACCGGACAGGGACCAAGAGACCCAGTACTTC
CAISEPDRDQETQYF
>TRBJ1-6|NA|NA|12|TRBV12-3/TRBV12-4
TGTGCCAGCAGTCCCCGGGATTCACCCCTCCACTTT
CASSPRDSPLHF
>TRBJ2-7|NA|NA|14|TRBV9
TGTGCCAGCAGCGTAGATTTAGGGGAATACGAGCAGTACTTC
CASSVDLGEYEQYF